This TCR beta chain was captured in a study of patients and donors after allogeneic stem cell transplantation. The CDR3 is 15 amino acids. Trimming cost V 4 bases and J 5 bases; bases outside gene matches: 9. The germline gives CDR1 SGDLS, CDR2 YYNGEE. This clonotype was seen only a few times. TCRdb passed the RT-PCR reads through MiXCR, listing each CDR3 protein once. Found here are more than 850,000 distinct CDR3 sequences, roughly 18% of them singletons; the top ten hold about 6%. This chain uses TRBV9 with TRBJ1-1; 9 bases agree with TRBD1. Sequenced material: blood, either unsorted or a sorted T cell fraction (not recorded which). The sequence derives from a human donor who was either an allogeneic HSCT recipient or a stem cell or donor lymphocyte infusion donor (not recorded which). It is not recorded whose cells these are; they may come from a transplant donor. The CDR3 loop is CASSPGTGSWTEAFF. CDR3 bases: TGTGCCAGCAGCCCGGGGACAGGGTCGTGGACTGAAGCTTTCTTT.